This TCR beta chain was profiled in a study of control samples from healthy donors and cancer patients. The method was immunoSEQ multiplex PCR; TCRdb's version includes in-frame clones alone and lacks a portion of them. The sample shows 35,000 to 45,000 clones, 83% of them seen only once. This clone appeared a few times. This TCR came from a man aged 60 to 75 in good health. Sequencing input: blood.

CDR3 nucleotides: TGTGCCATCAGTGGGGGGTCCTACGAGCAGTACTTC. Protein product: CAISGGSYEQYF. The chain is built from TRBV10-3 and TRBJ2-7, with D possibly called TRBD1 or TRBD2 (5 bases each). CDR1 is ENHRY and CDR2 is SYGVKD in the germline V gene. V gave up 4 bases and J gave up 1 base, with 5 bases separating them. This CDR3 is built from 12 residues.